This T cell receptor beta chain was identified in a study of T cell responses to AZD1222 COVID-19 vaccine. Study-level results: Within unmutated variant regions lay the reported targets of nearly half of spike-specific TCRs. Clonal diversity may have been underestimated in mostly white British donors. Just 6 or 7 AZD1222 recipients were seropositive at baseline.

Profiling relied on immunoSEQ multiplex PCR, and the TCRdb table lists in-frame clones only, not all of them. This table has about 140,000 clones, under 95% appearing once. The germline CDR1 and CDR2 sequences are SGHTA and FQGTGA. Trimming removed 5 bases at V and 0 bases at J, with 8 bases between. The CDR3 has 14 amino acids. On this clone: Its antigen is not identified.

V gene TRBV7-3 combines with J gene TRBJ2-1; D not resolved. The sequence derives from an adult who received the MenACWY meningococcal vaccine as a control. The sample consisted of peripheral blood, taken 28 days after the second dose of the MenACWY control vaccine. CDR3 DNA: TGTGCCAGCAGCCCGGACCACTCCTACAATGAGCAGTTCTTC. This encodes CASSPDHSYNEQFF.